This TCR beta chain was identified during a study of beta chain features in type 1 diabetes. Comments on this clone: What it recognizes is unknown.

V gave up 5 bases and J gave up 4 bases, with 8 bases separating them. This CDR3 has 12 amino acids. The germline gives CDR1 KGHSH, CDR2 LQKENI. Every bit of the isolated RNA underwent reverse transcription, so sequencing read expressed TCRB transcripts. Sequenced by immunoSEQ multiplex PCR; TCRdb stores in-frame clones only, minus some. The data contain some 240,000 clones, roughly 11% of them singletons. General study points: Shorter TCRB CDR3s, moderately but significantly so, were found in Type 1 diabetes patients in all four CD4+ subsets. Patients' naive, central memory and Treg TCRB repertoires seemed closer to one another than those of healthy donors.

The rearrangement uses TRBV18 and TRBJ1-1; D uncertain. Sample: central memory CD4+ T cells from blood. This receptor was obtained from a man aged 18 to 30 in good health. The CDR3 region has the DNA TGTGCCAGCTCATTCATGGGCACTGAAGCTTTCTTT. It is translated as CASSFMGTEAFF. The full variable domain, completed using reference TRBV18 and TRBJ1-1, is NAGVMQNPRHLVRRRGQEARLRCSPMKGHSHVYWYRQLPEEGLKFMVYLQKENIIDESGMPKERFSAEFPKEGPSILRIQQVVRGDSAAYFCASSFMGTEAFFGQGTRLTVV.